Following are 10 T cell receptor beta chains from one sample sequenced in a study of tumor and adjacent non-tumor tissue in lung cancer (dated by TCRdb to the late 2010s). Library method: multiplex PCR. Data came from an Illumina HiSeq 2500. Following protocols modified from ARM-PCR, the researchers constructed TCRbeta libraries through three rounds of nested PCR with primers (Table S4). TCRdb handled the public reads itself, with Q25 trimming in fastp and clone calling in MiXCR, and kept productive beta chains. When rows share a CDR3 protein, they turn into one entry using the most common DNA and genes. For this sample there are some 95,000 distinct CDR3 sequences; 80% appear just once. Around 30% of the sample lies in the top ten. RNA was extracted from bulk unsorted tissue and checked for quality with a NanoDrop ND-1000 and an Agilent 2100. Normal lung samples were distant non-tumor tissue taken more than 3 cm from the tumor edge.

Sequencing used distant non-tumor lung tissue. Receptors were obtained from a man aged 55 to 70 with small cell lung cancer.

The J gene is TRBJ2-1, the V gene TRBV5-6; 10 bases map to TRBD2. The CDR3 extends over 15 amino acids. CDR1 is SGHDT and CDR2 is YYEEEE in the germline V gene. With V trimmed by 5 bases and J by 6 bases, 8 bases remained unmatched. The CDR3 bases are TGTGCCAGCAGTTTTGTGGCTAGCGGGGGCAATGAGCAGTTCTTC. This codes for CASSFVASGGNEQFF.

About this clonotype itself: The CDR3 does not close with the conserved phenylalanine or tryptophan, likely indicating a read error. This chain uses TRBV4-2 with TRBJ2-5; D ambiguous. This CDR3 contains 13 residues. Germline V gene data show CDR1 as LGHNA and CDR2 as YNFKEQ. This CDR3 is CARSQDVRETQYL. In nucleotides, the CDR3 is TGTGCCAGAAGCCAAGATGTACGGGAGACCCAGTACCTC.

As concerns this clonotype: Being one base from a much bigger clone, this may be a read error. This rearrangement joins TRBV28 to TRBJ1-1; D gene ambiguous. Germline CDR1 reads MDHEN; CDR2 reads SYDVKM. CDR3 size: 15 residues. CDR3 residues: CASSSPRGRNNEAFF. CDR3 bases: TGTGCCAGCAGTTCACCCCGCGGGAGGAACAATGAAGCTTTCTTT.

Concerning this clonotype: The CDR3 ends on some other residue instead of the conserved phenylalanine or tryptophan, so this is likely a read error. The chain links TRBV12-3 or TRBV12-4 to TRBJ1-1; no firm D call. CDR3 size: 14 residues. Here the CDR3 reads CASSAGGEGTKAFY. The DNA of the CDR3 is TGTGCCAGCAGTGCCGGTGGGGAGGGCACTAAAGCTTTCTAT.

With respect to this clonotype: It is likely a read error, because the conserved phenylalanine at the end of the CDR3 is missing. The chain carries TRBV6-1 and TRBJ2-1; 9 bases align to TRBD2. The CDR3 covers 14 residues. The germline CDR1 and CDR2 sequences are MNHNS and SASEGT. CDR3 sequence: CTSIFSGSWNEQFV. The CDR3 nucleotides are TGTACCAGCATCTTTAGCGGGAGTTGGAATGAGCAGTTCGTC.

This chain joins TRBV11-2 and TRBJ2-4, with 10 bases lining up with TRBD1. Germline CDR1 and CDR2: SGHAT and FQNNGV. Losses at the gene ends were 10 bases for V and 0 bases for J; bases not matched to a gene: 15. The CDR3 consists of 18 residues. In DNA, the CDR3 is TGTGCCAACAACTTGGGGATGGGACAGGGGCTAGCCAAAAACATTCAGTACTTC. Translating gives CANNLGMGQGLAKNIQYF.

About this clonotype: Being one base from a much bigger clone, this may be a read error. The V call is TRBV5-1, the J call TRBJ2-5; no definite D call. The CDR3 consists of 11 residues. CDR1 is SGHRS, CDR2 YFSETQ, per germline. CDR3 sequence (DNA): TGCGCCAGCGGCTTCCAAGAGACCCAGTACTTC. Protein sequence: CASGFQETQYF.

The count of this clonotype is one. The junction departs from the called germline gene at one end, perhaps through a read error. Here the CDR3 reads CPSSRSRYNEQFF. In DNA, the CDR3 is TGTCCCAGCAGCCGCTCCAGGTACAATGAGCAGTTCTTC. The chain links TRBV6-5 to TRBJ2-1; D remains unclear. Looked up from germline, CDR1 is MNHEY and CDR2 is SVGAGI. CDR3 length: 13 residues.

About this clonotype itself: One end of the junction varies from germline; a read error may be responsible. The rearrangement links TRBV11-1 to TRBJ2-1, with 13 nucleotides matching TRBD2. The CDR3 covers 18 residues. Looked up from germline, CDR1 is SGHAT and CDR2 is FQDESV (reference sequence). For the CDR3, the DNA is TGTGCTAGCAGCTCAGAATCGAGGACTAGCGGGAGTGGTAGCGAGCAGTTCTTC. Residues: CASSSESRTSGSGSEQFF.

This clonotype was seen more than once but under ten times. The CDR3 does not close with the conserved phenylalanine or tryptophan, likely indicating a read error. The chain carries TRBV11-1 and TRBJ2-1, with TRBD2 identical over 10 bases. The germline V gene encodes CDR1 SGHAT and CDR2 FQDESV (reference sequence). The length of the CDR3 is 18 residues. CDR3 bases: TGTGTCAGCAGCTCAGAATCGAGGACTAGCGGTAGTGGTAATGAGCAGTTCCTC. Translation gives CVSSSESRTSGSGNEQFL.